These 32 T cell receptor beta chains originate from one sample sequenced in a study of blood T cell repertoires in COVID-19. TCRdb's table, derived via immunoSEQ multiplex PCR, lists solely in-frame clones and lacks some. The table shows around 330,000 clones, with 89% occurring only once. Sample: PBMCs or T cells enriched from blood (not recorded which). These receptors were collected from a man in his 60s who had recovered from COVID-19.

The V and J genes are TRBV7-9 and TRBJ2-7, with D tentatively TRBD2 (6 bases). This CDR3 has 13 residues. CDR1 is SEHNR, CDR2 FQNEAQ, per germline (reference sequence). V lost 5 bases, J lost 3 bases, and 11 bases lay in between. For the CDR3, the DNA is TGTGCCAGCAGCCCGATCGGGGGCTACGAGCAGTACTTC. It is translated as CASSPIGGYEQYF. Full variable domain (missing parts from reference TRBV7-9 and TRBJ2-7): DTGVSQNPRHKITKRGQNVTFRCDPISEHNRLYWYRQTLGQGPEFLTYFQNEAQLEKSRLLSDRFSAERPKGSFSTLEIQRTEQGDSAMYLCASSPIGGYEQYFGPGTRLTVT.

The rearrangement uses TRBV15 and TRBJ1-3; maybe TRBD1 (6 bases). Germline-derived CDR1 and CDR2 are LNHNV and YYDKDF (reference sequence). CDR3 size: 17 residues. Between the trimmed V and J ends, which lost 0 bases and 1 base, there was a span of 13 bases. CDR3 bases: TGTGCCACCAGCAGAGAAACAGGGACAATATCTGGAAACACCATATATTTT. This translates into CATSRETGTISGNTIYF.

The gene calls are TRBV4-2 and TRBJ1-4; 7 nucleotides agree with TRBD1. CDR1 LGHNA and CDR2 YNFKEQ come from the germline V gene. V shed 0 bases and J 6 bases; nucleotides not matched to a gene: 1. This CDR3 has 14 amino acids. DNA for the CDR3: TGTGCCAGCAGCCAAGAAGGACAGGATGAAAAACTGTTTTTT. Translation gives CASSQEGQDEKLFF.

Concerning this clone: At the DNA level, this CDR3 is encoded by other sequences in the same sample as well. This chain uses TRBV5-1 with TRBJ2-3; 12 nucleotides agree with TRBD2. CDR1 and CDR2 from the germline V gene are SGHRS and YFSETQ. The CDR3 sequence is 15 residues long. V shed 3 bases and J 4 bases; nucleotides not matched to a gene: 3. CDR3 loop: CASSYLAGGPDTQYF. The CDR3 DNA reads as TGCGCCAGCAGCTATCTAGCGGGAGGGCCAGATACGCAGTATTTT.

This chain connects TRBV7-3 to TRBJ2-1; D is uncertain. The CDR3 extends over 13 amino acids. V shed 5 bases and J shed 6 bases, with 11 bases lying between them. Germline V gene data show CDR1 as SGHTA and CDR2 as FQGTGA. DNA of the CDR3: TGTGCCAGCAGCCCGCGTTCCGTCAATGAGCAGTTCTTC. This gives the protein CASSPRSVNEQFF.

J is TRBJ2-3 and V is TRBV5-4; 11 positions agree with TRBD2. There are 17 residues in the CDR3. With V trimmed by 5 bases and J by 0 bases, 8 bases remained unmatched. Germline CDR1 SGHNT, CDR2 YYREEE (reference sequence). The CDR3 protein is CASRRGTSGTSTDTQYF. The CDR3 DNA follows: TGTGCCAGCAGACGGGGGACTAGCGGAACTAGCACAGATACGCAGTATTTT.

DNA of the CDR3: TGTGCCACCAGGGGTACGGGAGAAAACACAGATACGCAGTATTTT. Protein sequence: CATRGTGENTDTQYF. V and J are TRBV28 and TRBJ2-3; perhaps D is TRBD1 or TRBD2 (6 bases each). From germline, CDR1 is MDHEN and CDR2 SYDVKM. This CDR3 contains 15 residues. Trimming left V 10 bases short and J 2 bases short, with 19 bases between.

The chain is built from TRBV29-1 and TRBJ1-5, with 9 bases matching TRBD1. The CDR3 has 13 amino acids. The junction had 2 bases not matched to a gene; V was cut back by 4 bases and J by 4 bases. CDR1 is SQVTM, CDR2 ANQGSEA, per germline. CDR3 sequence reads: CSVGTGANQPQHF. Written as DNA, the CDR3 is TGCAGCGTTGGGACAGGGGCTAATCAGCCCCAGCATTTT.

V and J are TRBV6-5 and TRBJ2-2, with D maybe TRBD1 (5 bases). This CDR3 contains 16 residues. V lost 4 bases and J 1 base, leaving 13 bases between the germline ends. CDR1 is MNHEY and CDR2 is SVGAGI in the germline V gene. DNA for the CDR3: TGTGCCAGCAGTTGGTCGTTTGGACAGAACACCGGGGAGCTGTTTTTT. It is translated as CASSWSFGQNTGELFF.

This chain links TRBV5-1 with TRBJ2-1; 15 bases map to TRBD2. CDR3 size: 18 residues. Unmatched junction bases numbered 5, after V lost 4 bases and J lost 0 bases. CDR1 and CDR2 (germline): SGHRS, YFSETQ. The CDR3 DNA sequence: TGCGCCAGCAGCCGGGGACTAGCGGGAGGCTACTCCTACAATGAGCAGTTCTTC. Amino acid sequence: CASSRGLAGGYSYNEQFF.

The V gene is TRBV7-9, the J gene TRBJ1-1, with unresolved D. Trimming removed 2 bases at V and 5 bases at J, with 15 bases between. This CDR3 has 15 residues. The germline CDR1 and CDR2 sequences are SEHNR and FQNEAQ (reference sequence). The CDR3 DNA reads TGTGCCAGCAGCTTATCGGGAATCGAGGGAACTGAAGCTTTCTTT. Its translation: CASSLSGIEGTEAFF.

The V gene is TRBV10-3, the J gene TRBJ2-3; weak D call: TRBD2 (6 bases). The CDR3 sequence is 15 residues long. The germline V gene has CDR1 ENHRY and CDR2 SYGVKD. Trimming cost V 1 base and J 2 bases, with 10 bases left between them. CDR3 DNA sequence: TGTGCCATCAGTGAGTTTGCGGGGTCCACAGATACGCAGTATTTT. It translates to CAISEFAGSTDTQYF.

The J gene is TRBJ2-2, the V gene TRBV19; 15 bases are shared with TRBD2. Germline loops: CDR1 LNHDA, CDR2 SQIVND (reference sequence). The CDR3 consists of 17 residues. V lost 7 bases to trimming and J lost 5 bases; unmatched junction nucleotides: 8. The CDR3 DNA sequence: TGTGCCAGTAACATCGGGACTAGCGGGAGGTTAACCGGGGAGCTGTTTTTT. It codes for CASNIGTSGRLTGELFF. Full variable domain (outside the CDR3, taken from reference TRBV19 and TRBJ2-2): DGGITQSPKYLFRKEGQNVTLSCEQNLNHDAMYWYRQDPGQGLRLIYYSQIVNDFQKGDIAEGYSVSREKKESFPLTVTSAQKNPTAFYLCASNIGTSGRLTGELFFGEGSRLTVL.

This clone has more than one count but fewer than ten. The chain is built from TRBV27 and TRBJ1-6; D call uncertain. Trimming cost V 2 bases and J 3 bases, with 5 bases left between them. Germline V gene data show CDR1 as MNHEY and CDR2 as SMNVEV (reference sequence). CDR3 length equals 14 residues. The CDR3 loop is CASSLRSYNSPLHF. CDR3 DNA sequence: TGTGCCAGCAGTTTACGGAGCTATAATTCACCCCTCCACTTT.

The V call is TRBV19, the J call TRBJ2-7, with 8 bases lining up with TRBD2. CDR3 length equals 18 residues. Germline loops: CDR1 LNHDA, CDR2 SQIVND (reference sequence). V was clipped by 2 bases and J by 4 bases; unmatched bases: 16. The DNA for the CDR3 is TGTGCCAGTAGTATAAGTGGAGTGTTGAGCGGGAGTCTTTACGAGCAGTACTTC. Amino acid sequence: CASSISGVLSGSLYEQYF.

The rearrangement joins TRBV2 to TRBJ1-6; maybe TRBD1 (6 bases). The CDR3 runs to 15 residues. The germline V gene has CDR1 SNHLY and CDR2 FYNNEI. V dropped 2 bases and J dropped 4 bases, with 9 bases sitting between them. CDR3 nucleotides: TGTGCCAGCAGTGAAAGGGGGACATATAATTCACCCCTCCACTTT. Translated: CASSERGTYNSPLHF.

The rearrangement uses TRBV6-2 or TRBV6-3 and TRBJ2-5; D gene unclear. CDR3 size: 15 residues. Germline V gives CDR1 MNHEY, CDR2 SVGEGT. V gave up 5 bases and J gave up 4 bases, with 17 bases separating them. The DNA for the CDR3 is TGTGCCAGCAGTAGCCGGGTCACCTACGGAGAGACCCAGTACTTC. Its translation: CASSSRVTYGETQYF.

This chain uses TRBV5-1 with TRBJ2-7, with 10 bases that match TRBD2. The CDR3 is 14 residues long. V shed 0 bases, J shed 3 bases, and the junction held 0 bases outside the gene matches. Germline V gene sequence: CDR1 SGHRS, CDR2 YFSETQ. In DNA form, the CDR3 reads TGCGCCAGCAGCTTGGCTAGCGGGAGCTACGAGCAGTACTTC. Protein product: CASSLASGSYEQYF. Full variable domain (missing parts from reference TRBV5-1 and TRBJ2-7): KAGVTQTPRYLIKTRGQQVTLSCSPISGHRSVSWYQQTPGQGLQFLFEYFSETQRNKGNFPGRFSGRQFSNSRSEMNVSTLELGDSALYLCASSLASGSYEQYFGPGTRLTVT.

This chain connects TRBV9 to TRBJ2-3, with TRBD2 matching 7 bases. Per germline, CDR1 SGDLS and CDR2 YYNGEE. J was trimmed by 0 bases and V by 1 base; bases with no gene match: 2. CDR3 length: 15 amino acids. CDR3 sequence (DNA): TGTGCCAGCAGCGTAACTAGCGAGAGCACAGATACGCAGTATTTT. Translating it yields CASSVTSESTDTQYF.

The chain uses TRBV5-6 and TRBJ2-7; TRBD2 might be the D (5 bases). V shed 3 bases and J shed 0 bases, with 7 bases lying between them. The CDR3 runs 13 residues. CDR1 SGHDT and CDR2 YYEEEE come from the germline V gene. DNA of the CDR3: TGTGCCAGCAGCTCCCGGGACTCCTACGAGCAGTACTTC. The encoded protein is CASSSRDSYEQYF. Variable domain in full (rest from reference TRBV5-6 and TRBJ2-7): DAGVTQSPTHLIKTRGQQVTLRCSPKSGHDTVSWYQQALGQGPQFIFQYYEEEERQRGNFPDRFSGHQFPNYSSELNVNALLLGDSALYLCASSSRDSYEQYFGPGTRLTVT.

V is TRBV9 and J is TRBJ2-3, with 7 bases matching TRBD1. Trimming cost V 3 bases and J 2 bases; bases outside gene matches: 3. Germline CDR1 reads SGDLS; CDR2 reads YYNGEE. This CDR3 has 14 residues. The DNA for the CDR3 is TGTGCCAGCAGCGGAGGGGGCTACACAGATACGCAGTATTTT. This gives the protein CASSGGGYTDTQYF. The full variable domain, its missing parts supplied by reference TRBV9 and TRBJ2-3, is DSGVTQTPKHLITATGQRVTLRCSPRSGDLSVYWYQQSLDQGLQFLIQYYNGEERAKGNILERFSAQQFPDLHSELNLSSLELGDSALYFCASSGGGYTDTQYFGPGTRLTVL.

This clone was counted a few times. This chain links TRBV19 with TRBJ2-1; possibly TRBD2 for D (7 bases). V dropped 3 bases and J dropped 4 bases, with 19 bases sitting between them. This CDR3 spans 17 amino acids. Germline V gene data show CDR1 as LNHDA and CDR2 as SQIVND (reference sequence). The CDR3 loop reads CASSMRRRGALYNEQFF. In nucleotides, the CDR3 is TGTGCCAGTAGTATGAGGCGACGGGGGGCCCTATACAATGAGCAGTTCTTC.

This chain uses TRBV7-2 with TRBJ2-1; D unresolved. The CDR3 extends over 13 amino acids. Germline loops: CDR1 SGHTA, CDR2 FQGNSA. With 1 base removed from V and 8 bases from J, the gap between germline ends came to 9 bases. The CDR3 spells CASSLGAPYEQFF. CDR3 bases: TGTGCCAGCAGCTTAGGGGCCCCTTATGAGCAGTTCTTC.

This clone was counted once. The rearrangement uses TRBV5-6 and TRBJ1-2; D is ambiguous. Germline values: CDR1 SGHDT, CDR2 YYEEEE. The CDR3 length is 14 residues. V was shortened by 0 bases and J by 0 bases, with 6 bases between the two germline ends. The CDR3, as DNA: TGTGCCAGCAGCTTGGGAGTAGCTAACTATGGCTACACCTTC. It specifies CASSLGVANYGYTF.

The chain combines TRBV5-1 with TRBJ2-1; 8 positions match TRBD1. In germline, CDR1 is SGHRS, CDR2 YFSETQ. This CDR3 has 13 amino acids. The ends lost 3 bases at V and 12 bases at J; junction bases unmatched: 8. The CDR3 loop is CASSSLAGQGQFF. The CDR3, as DNA: TGCGCCAGCAGCTCCCTAGCAGGACAGGGGCAGTTCTTC.

V is TRBV28 and J is TRBJ2-4; D remains unclear. V shed 4 bases and J shed 0 bases, with 7 bases lying between them. This CDR3 region has 14 residues. In germline, CDR1 is MDHEN, CDR2 SYDVKM. CDR3 sequence (DNA): TGTGCCAGCAGTTACTCGCTAGCCAAAAACATTCAGTACTTC. It yields the protein CASSYSLAKNIQYF.

The CDR3 region has the DNA TGCGCCAGCAGCTCCGGACAGGGGATGGCACGTACAACTAATGAAAAACTGTTTTTT. It is translated as CASSSGQGMARTTNEKLFF. This rearrangement joins TRBV5-1 to TRBJ1-4; 9 bases are shared with TRBD1. CDR1 is SGHRS, CDR2 YFSETQ, per germline. Trimming removed 3 bases from V and 0 bases from J; junction bases left unmatched: 12. This CDR3 contains 19 residues.

The CDR3, as DNA: TGTGCCAGCAGTTACACCGACAGGGGCGTTGAAGCTTTCTTT. Residues: CASSYTDRGVEAFF. This chain uses TRBV6-5 with TRBJ1-1; 8 nucleotides match TRBD1. With V trimmed by 2 bases and J by 7 bases, 6 bases remained unmatched. The V gene's germline CDR1 is MNHEY and CDR2 SVGAGI. This CDR3 is built from 14 residues.

This clone was observed once. The V call is TRBV6-6, the J call TRBJ2-1; 12 positions match TRBD2. Looked up from germline, CDR1 is MNHNY and CDR2 is SVGAGI (reference sequence). V trimming: 5 bases; J trimming: 6 bases; junction bases outside the gene matches: 11. The CDR3 spans 17 residues. This CDR3 reads CASSHRPLAGGGNEQFF. The CDR3 DNA is TGTGCCAGCAGTCACCGGCCCCTAGCGGGGGGGGGCAATGAGCAGTTCTTC.

This rearrangement joins TRBV4-1 to TRBJ2-1; TRBD1 is a possible D gene (6 bases). This CDR3 has 15 amino acids. With 5 bases removed from V and 5 bases from J, the gap between germline ends came to 16 bases. Germline V gives CDR1 MGHRA, CDR2 YSYEKL. CDR3 in DNA: TGCGCCAGCAGCTCCCTCGGGACAAATAACAATGAGCAGTTCTTC. This gives the protein CASSSLGTNNNEQFF.

The chain joins TRBV7-2 to TRBJ2-1; 11 bases fit TRBD2. Germline V lookup: CDR1 SGHTA, CDR2 FQGNSA. The trim removed 6 bases at V and 1 base at J, leaving 5 bases unmatched. The CDR3 runs to 16 residues. CDR3 region: CASRATSGGSYNEQFF. In DNA form, the CDR3 reads TGTGCCAGCAGGGCCACTAGCGGGGGTTCCTACAATGAGCAGTTCTTC. The whole variable domain, filled in from reference TRBV7-2 and TRBJ2-1, reads GAGVSQSPSNKVTEKGKDVELRCDPISGHTALYWYRQSLGQGLEFLIYFQGNSAPDKSGLPSDRFSAERTGGSVSTLTIQRTQQEDSAVYLCASRATSGGSYNEQFFGPGTRLTVL.

This clone was observed once. The chain carries TRBV30 and TRBJ2-3, with unresolved D. The V end was cut by 2 bases, the J end by 4 bases, with 10 bases between. The germline CDR1 and CDR2 sequences are GTSNPN and SVGIG (reference sequence). The CDR3 consists of 13 residues. Written as DNA, the CDR3 is TGTGCCTGGAGTCCCCCTTGGCCAGATACGCAGTATTTT. Translating it yields CAWSPPWPDTQYF. Using reference TRBV30 and TRBJ2-3 for the parts outside the CDR3, the full variable domain is SQTIHQWPATLVQPVGSPLSLECTVEGTSNPNLYWYRQAAGRGLQLLFYSVGIGQISSEVPQNLSASRPQDRQFILSSKKLLLSDSGFYLCAWSPPWPDTQYFGPGTRLTVL.